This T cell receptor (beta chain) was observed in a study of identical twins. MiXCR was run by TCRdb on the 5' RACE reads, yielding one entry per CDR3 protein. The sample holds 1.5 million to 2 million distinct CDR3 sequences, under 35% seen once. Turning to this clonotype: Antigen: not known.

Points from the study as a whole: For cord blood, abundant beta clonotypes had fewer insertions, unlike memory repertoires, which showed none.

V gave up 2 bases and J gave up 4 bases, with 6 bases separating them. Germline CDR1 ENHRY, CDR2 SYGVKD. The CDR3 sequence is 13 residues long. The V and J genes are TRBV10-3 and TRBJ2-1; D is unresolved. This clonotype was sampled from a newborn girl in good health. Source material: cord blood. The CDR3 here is CAISEEKYNEQFF. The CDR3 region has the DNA TGTGCCATCAGTGAGGAGAAATACAATGAGCAGTTCTTC.